The sequence of this T cell receptor (beta chain) was determined in a study of beta chain bispecific antibodies for T cell cancers. Notes on the study in general: The anti-TRBV5-5 antibody also binds TRBV5-6, a similar gene. Most targeted TRBV signal came from the leukemia cell line cells, not normal T cells.

This clonotype was seen a few times. Its antigen is currently unknown. The CDR3 is 14 amino acids. Germline lookup yields CDR1 SGHNT and CDR2 YYREEE (reference sequence). V lost 2 bases and J lost 5, with 14 bases in between. Expansion lasted 2 to 4 days, with either anti-CD3 antibody OKT3 or CD3/CD28 beads. Via MiXCR, TCRdb re-called the 5' RACE reads, giving one row per CDR3 protein. The table lists about 18,000 distinct CDR3 sequences, less than 2.5% of them singletons. The V call is TRBV5-4, the J call TRBJ2-7, with a tentative D call TRBD2 (6 bases). The sequenced material came from healthy donor T cells cultured with leukemia cells. This sequence originates from a human donor in good health. Some clones in this sample may be carry-over from other donors' samples. The CDR3 protein is CASSFIADVNEQYF. The CDR3 DNA is TGTGCCAGCAGCTTCATAGCGGATGTGAACGAGCAGTACTTC.